What follows are 31 T cell receptor beta chains derived from one specimen sequenced in a study of cytomegalovirus exposure and HLA in healthy donors. PCR employed 60 Vbeta and 13 Jbeta primers. Data came from immunoSEQ multiplex PCR; TCRdb stores just in-frame clones and leaves some out. The profile shows around 170,000 clones, roughly 80% of them singletons. Sequencing input: PBMCs. The receptors shown here come from a man aged 40-49 years in good health and CMV-seropositive.

J is TRBJ2-7 and V is TRBV30; 9 nucleotides align to TRBD1. Trimming took 0 bases from V and 12 from J; bases not matched to a gene: 9. CDR1 GTSNPN and CDR2 SVGIG come from the germline V gene (reference sequence). This CDR3 comprises 13 residues. The CDR3 is CAWSVQRQGERYF. CDR3 coding DNA: TGTGCCTGGAGTGTACAGAGACAGGGGGAGAGGTACTTC.

This clone was detected only a few times. This chain uses TRBV2 with TRBJ2-5, with D unresolved. The CDR3 is made up of 16 amino acids. CDR1 is SNHLY and CDR2 is FYNNEI in the germline V gene. V gave up 3 bases and J gave up 2 bases, with 16 bases separating them. CDR3 bases: TGTGCCAGCAGTGAGCAGTCTGGCCCAGTACAAGAGACCCAGTACTTC. It is translated as CASSEQSGPVQETQYF.

This clone was seen just once. This chain uses TRBV9 with TRBJ2-5; D is possibly TRBD1 (6 bases). Deletions cut 4 bases from V and 0 bases from J, with 10 bases between. Per germline, CDR1 SGDLS and CDR2 YYNGEE. The CDR3 loop spans 14 amino acids. The CDR3 bases are TGTGCCAGCAGCCCTGGGGGCAACCAAGAGACCCAGTACTTC. Protein: CASSPGGNQETQYF.

J is TRBJ1-2 and V is TRBV7-2; D unresolved. Germline values: CDR1 SGHTA, CDR2 FQGNSA. The CDR3 sequence is 12 residues long. V dropped 5 bases and J dropped 8 bases, with 12 bases sitting between them. CDR3 bases: TGTGCCAGCAGCCGCGAGGGATTCGGCTACACCTTC. Its translation: CASSREGFGYTF.

CDR3 DNA: TGTGCCAGCAGCCAAGGTCAGGGATCACCCCTCCACTTT. It encodes CASSQGQGSPLHF. This chain connects TRBV4-2 to TRBJ1-6; TRBD1 is a possible D gene (5 bases). The germline gives CDR1 LGHNA, CDR2 YNFKEQ. Trimming shortened V by 1 base and J by 10 bases, and 8 bases separated the two germline ends. This CDR3 is built from 13 residues.

This clone was counted a few times. One junction end does not reproduce the germline sequence, and a read error may be involved. The chain recombines TRBV7-7 with TRBJ2-5, with D perhaps TRBD2 (7 bases). CDR1 is SSHAT and CDR2 is FNYEAQ in the germline V gene (reference sequence). This CDR3 is 16 amino acids long. CDR3 bases: TGTGCTAGCACCCTCGCCCCGGGGGGCCGCCAAGAGACCCAGTACTTC. It translates to CASTLAPGGRQETQYF.

The chain is built from TRBV7-3 and TRBJ1-1; the match to TRBD1 covers 10 bases. The CDR3 has 19 residues. V was clipped by 5 bases and J by 4 bases; unmatched bases: 19. Germline-derived CDR1 and CDR2 are SGHTA and FQGTGA. As DNA, the CDR3 is TGTGCCAGCAGCGATCCGGGACAGGGGTTATCCATGGGTGGCACTGAAGCTTTCTTT. It specifies CASSDPGQGLSMGGTEAFF.

This chain uses TRBV7-9 with TRBJ1-1; a possible D gene is TRBD1 (6 bases). V lost 5 bases and J lost 7, with 11 bases in between. The CDR3 covers 12 residues. The germline V gene has CDR1 SEHNR and CDR2 FQNEAQ (reference sequence). CDR3 residues: CASSSTGIEAFF. CDR3 DNA: TGTGCCAGCAGCAGTACAGGGATTGAAGCTTTCTTT.

The chain has TRBV10-1 and TRBJ1-1, with D maybe TRBD1 (6 bases). V shed 2 bases and J shed 11 bases, with 12 bases lying between them. The CDR3 is 12 amino acids. CDR1 WNHNN and CDR2 SYGVQD come from the germline V gene (reference sequence). The CDR3 spells CASSEPGEKAFF. As DNA, the CDR3 is TGCGCCAGCAGTGAGCCAGGGGAGAAGGCTTTCTTT.

With respect to this clone: This same CDR3 is encoded by further DNA sequences in the sample. The V and J genes are TRBV7-2 and TRBJ2-5; 8 nucleotides match TRBD2. With V trimmed by 5 bases and J by 5 bases, 4 bases remained unmatched. This CDR3 region has 13 residues. Germline V gene sequence: CDR1 SGHTA, CDR2 FQGNSA. The CDR3 is CASSPGLEETQYF. In DNA form, the CDR3 reads TGTGCCAGCAGCCCGGGACTAGAGGAGACCCAGTACTTC.

This clone was found once. The J gene is TRBJ2-3, the V gene TRBV7-6, with TRBD1 as a possible D gene (6 bases). The V end lost 5 bases, the J end lost 4 bases, and 13 bases lay between the germline ends. This CDR3 is 14 amino acids long. The germline V gene has CDR1 SGHVS and CDR2 FNYEAQ. CDR3 nucleotides: TGTGCCAGCAGCAACACAGGGAGTTCAGATACGCAGTATTTT. Protein sequence: CASSNTGSSDTQYF.

The J gene is TRBJ2-5, the V gene TRBV7-6; 9 nucleotides align to TRBD2. The CDR3 runs 15 residues. V was clipped by 3 bases and J by 3 bases; unmatched bases: 5. CDR1 is SGHVS and CDR2 is FNYEAQ in the germline V gene. Here the CDR3 DNA reads TGTGCCAGCAGCTTGGGAGCGGGGGGCAAAGAGACCCAGTACTTC. Protein product: CASSLGAGGKETQYF. The full variable domain, with the rest looked up from reference TRBV7-6 and TRBJ2-5, is GAGVSQSPRYKVTKRGQDVALRCDPISGHVSLYWYRQALGQGPEFLTYFNYEAQQDKSGLPNDRFSAERPEGSISTLTIQRTEQRDSAMYRCASSLGAGGKETQYFGPGTRLLVL.

This chain links TRBV11-3 with TRBJ2-1, with TRBD2 matching 7 bases. The CDR3 runs 12 residues. Germline assignment: CDR1 SGHNT and CDR2 YENEEA. Germline trimming cut 1 base from V and 9 bases from J; bases unmatched to any gene: 0. CDR3 DNA sequence: TGTGCCAGCAGCTTAGCGGGGGGTGAGCAGTTCTTC. It is translated as CASSLAGGEQFF.

The rearrangement joins TRBV19 to TRBJ1-1; D uncertain. The CDR3 has 11 amino acids. Trimming cost V 6 bases and J 4 bases, with 6 bases left between them. In germline, CDR1 is LNHDA, CDR2 SQIVND (reference sequence). CDR3 protein: CASSYSTEAFF. For the CDR3, the DNA is TGTGCCAGTAGCTATAGCACTGAAGCTTTCTTT.

The chain is built from TRBV23-1 and TRBJ2-3; the match to TRBD2 covers 7 bases. TRBV23-1 is known as an ORF, though its function is uncertain. The CDR3 runs 17 residues. The trim removed 4 bases at V and 6 bases at J, leaving 16 bases unmatched. The CDR3 is CASSRASGGTNSDTQYF. Written as DNA, the CDR3 is TGCGCCAGCAGTCGGGCTAGCGGAGGGACTAACTCGGATACGCAGTATTTT.

The J gene is TRBJ2-3, the V gene TRBV7-9; 10 positions agree with TRBD2. The CDR3 extends over 16 amino acids. V was pared by 5 bases and J by 2 bases, with 7 bases of the junction left unmatched. Germline values: CDR1 SEHNR, CDR2 FQNEAQ (reference sequence). CDR3 in amino acids: CASSPKAGGTTDTQYF. For the CDR3, the DNA is TGTGCCAGCAGCCCCAAAGCGGGGGGGACCACAGATACGCAGTATTTT.

This clone was recorded only once. The chain carries TRBV9 and TRBJ1-3; no clear D. Germline V lookup: CDR1 SGDLS, CDR2 YYNGEE. The V and J ends lost 4 bases and 0 bases respectively, with 8 bases between them. The CDR3 loop spans 14 amino acids. CDR3: CASSSRDSGNTIYF. The CDR3 nucleotides are TGTGCCAGCAGCAGCCGGGACTCTGGAAACACCATATATTTT. Using reference TRBV9 and TRBJ1-3 for the parts outside the CDR3, the full variable domain is DSGVTQTPKHLITATGQRVTLRCSPRSGDLSVYWYQQSLDQGLQFLIQYYNGEERAKGNILERFSAQQFPDLHSELNLSSLELGDSALYFCASSSRDSGNTIYFGEGSWLTVV.

The V call is TRBV4-3, the J call TRBJ1-2, with 8 bases lining up with TRBD1. Trimming at V came to 0 bases and at J to 9 bases, leaving 12 bases not matched to a gene. CDR1 is LGHNA, CDR2 YSLEER, per germline. The CDR3 spans 16 residues. DNA for the CDR3: TGCGCCAGCAGCCAAGATGACAGGGGATCGCTCCTGCGCTACACCTTC. This encodes CASSQDDRGSLLRYTF.

The V and J genes are TRBV7-3 and TRBJ2-3; unclear D gene. The CDR3 is 16 residues long. CDR1 and CDR2 (germline): SGHTA, FQGTGA. Trimming left V 1 base short and J 5 bases short, with 16 bases between. This CDR3 is CASSLSGSSRVDTQYF. CDR3 DNA sequence: TGTGCCAGCAGCTTAAGTGGTAGCAGCCGCGTAGATACGCAGTATTTT.

The table lists this clone with a count of one. V is TRBV27 and J is TRBJ2-7; TRBD1 might be the D (5 bases). V lost 8 bases and J lost 3, with 14 bases in between. The CDR3 loop spans 13 amino acids. Germline assignment: CDR1 MNHEY and CDR2 SMNVEV (reference sequence). The DNA for the CDR3 is TGTGCCAGCGGGGCATCAGGCAACTACGAGCAGTACTTC. Translating gives CASGASGNYEQYF.

The chain joins TRBV7-3 to TRBJ2-7; the match to TRBD2 covers 8 bases. Germline loops: CDR1 SGHTA, CDR2 FQGTGA. This CDR3 contains 18 residues. The V gene end was trimmed by 5 bases and the J gene end by 0 bases; junction bases not matched to a gene: 15. The CDR3 loop is CASSPNQFGGANSYEQYF. Written as DNA, the CDR3 is TGTGCCAGCAGCCCAAATCAGTTCGGGGGGGCGAACTCCTACGAGCAGTACTTC.

The chain joins TRBV9 to TRBJ2-3; 9 nucleotides align to TRBD2. The CDR3 covers 15 residues. The V gene end was trimmed by 6 bases and the J gene end by 4 bases; junction bases not matched to a gene: 9. In germline, CDR1 is SGDLS, CDR2 YYNGEE. CDR3 DNA sequence: TGTGCCAGCAACGGCGATAGCGGGGGCCCAGATACGCAGTATTTT. Translation gives CASNGDSGGPDTQYF.

The chain joins TRBV9 to TRBJ2-3; no firm D call. Trimming cost V 3 bases and J 2 bases, with 13 bases left between them. The germline CDR1 and CDR2 sequences are SGDLS and YYNGEE. This CDR3 spans 15 amino acids. This CDR3 reads CASSGHQVYTDTQYF. CDR3 DNA: TGTGCCAGCAGCGGTCATCAGGTATACACAGATACGCAGTATTTT.

The chain has TRBV5-1 and TRBJ2-2; D unclear. Trimming took 4 bases from V and 7 from J, leaving 8 bases between them. The CDR3 has 12 amino acids. Germline assignment: CDR1 SGHRS and CDR2 YFSETQ. For the CDR3, the DNA is TGCGCCAGCAGCCTACGTATCGGGGAGCTGTTTTTT. Its translation is CASSLRIGELFF.

The chain combines TRBV28 with TRBJ2-6; 9 nucleotides line up with TRBD1. The trim removed 4 bases at V and 0 bases at J, leaving 7 bases unmatched. The CDR3 consists of 18 residues. Germline lookup yields CDR1 MDHEN and CDR2 SYDVKM. The CDR3 DNA sequence: TGTGCCAGCAGTTCATCCGGGACAGGGCTCTCTGGGGCCAACGTCCTGACTTTC. Translating it yields CASSSSGTGLSGANVLTF.

The rearrangement joins TRBV11-3 to TRBJ2-3; a weak D match, TRBD2 (5 bases). V lost 0 bases to trimming and J lost 4 bases, with 17 bases between them. The CDR3 covers 17 residues. Germline V gene lookup returns CDR1 SGHNT and CDR2 YENEEA. CDR3 nucleotide sequence: TGTGCCAGCAGCTTAGATTTCGACGGCTCGGGGTCAGATACGCAGTATTTT. It specifies CASSLDFDGSGSDTQYF.

This chain links TRBV11-3 with TRBJ2-5, with D hard to call. The CDR3 loop spans 11 amino acids. Deletions cut 5 bases from V and 4 bases from J, with 5 bases between. Per the germline V gene, CDR1 is SGHNT and CDR2 is YENEEA. CDR3 protein: CASSLGETQYF. The CDR3 DNA reads TGTGCCAGCAGCCTCGGAGAGACCCAGTACTTC.

The chain carries TRBV19 and TRBJ2-3, with 11 bases that match TRBD2. Germline V gives CDR1 LNHDA, CDR2 SQIVND (reference sequence). J lost 6 bases, V lost 5 bases, and 10 bases had no gene match. The CDR3 has 16 amino acids. CDR3 sequence (DNA): TGTGCCAGTAGTTCCCGAACTAGCGGGGGCCCCGATACGCAGTATTTT. The encoded protein is CASSSRTSGGPDTQYF.

The chain has TRBV9 and TRBJ1-4; D not certain. V lost 3 bases, J lost 7 bases, and 19 bases lay in between. CDR3 length equals 16 residues. Germline CDR1 SGDLS, CDR2 YYNGEE. The CDR3 here is CASSGARSISPEKLFF. As DNA, the CDR3 is TGTGCCAGCAGCGGAGCGCGCTCTATATCTCCTGAAAAACTGTTTTTT.

This rearrangement joins TRBV29-1 to TRBJ2-5, with TRBD2 as a possible D gene (6 bases). TRBJ2-7 explains the end of the DNA better; the J call may be wrong. The CDR3 is made up of 13 amino acids. Germline V CDR1 and CDR2: SQVTM, ANQGSEA. CDR3 in DNA: TGCAGCGTGGAGGGATTGGGCTCCTACGAGCAGTACTTC. Translating it yields CSVEGLGSYEQYF.

The rearrangement joins TRBV5-4 to TRBJ2-3, with a possible D match to TRBD2 (6 bases). V shed 4 bases and J shed 1 base, with 13 bases lying between them. The CDR3 has 15 amino acids. The germline V gene has CDR1 SGHNT and CDR2 YYREEE (reference sequence). This CDR3 reads CASSRDPGGTDTQYF. The CDR3 region has the DNA TGTGCCAGCAGCCGCGATCCGGGGGGCACAGATACGCAGTATTTT.